A single sample is the source of the 15 T cell receptor beta chains below, sequenced in a study of technical replicates of blood from several donors. Clones were read by immunoSEQ multiplex PCR, and TCRdb kept only the in-frame ones, dropping some. The sample gives about 91,000 clones, 85% to 95% of which show up once; more than 0.25% is in the top ten. Input material: T cells isolated from PBMCs. The receptors shown here come from a human donor in good health.

This sequence joins TRBV20-1 and TRBJ2-1; possibly TRBD1 for D (6 bases). Germline V CDR1 and CDR2: DFQATT, SNEGSKA (reference sequence). CDR3 length: 8 residues. Trimming removed 7 bases at V and 16 bases at J, with 11 bases between. CDR3 bases: TGCAGTGTCAGGGGCCGTTTCTTC. The encoded protein is CSVRGRFF.

This sequence joins TRBV4-1 and TRBJ2-7; D might be TRBD2 (6 bases). With 0 bases removed from V and 0 bases from J, the gap between germline ends came to 12 bases. Germline-derived CDR1 and CDR2 are MGHRA and YSYEKL. This CDR3 contains 16 residues. In nucleotides, the CDR3 is TGCGCCAGCAGCCAAGATGTGTACGGGAGCTCCTACGAGCAGTACTTC. It is translated as CASSQDVYGSSYEQYF.

The chain has TRBV5-8 and TRBJ2-5; TRBD2 might be the D (5 bases). Germline-derived CDR1 and CDR2 are SGHTS and YDEGEE. The V and J ends lost 2 bases and 0 bases respectively, with 14 bases between them. The CDR3 is made up of 16 amino acids. The CDR3 bases are TGTGCCAGCAGCTTTGCAGAGCGGACGTACCAAGAGACCCAGTACTTC. Translated: CASSFAERTYQETQYF.

This chain joins TRBV11-3 and TRBJ2-3; 10 bases fit TRBD2. J gave up 6 bases and V 1 base, and 4 bases lay outside the gene matches. From germline, CDR1 is SGHNT and CDR2 YENEEA. This CDR3 contains 15 residues. The CDR3 loop is CASSLVERGGDTQYF. The CDR3 region has the DNA TGTGCCAGCAGCTTAGTCGAGCGGGGGGGTGATACGCAGTATTTT.

The chain employs TRBV5-5 and TRBJ1-1; no definite D call. This CDR3 is 14 amino acids long. Trimming cost V 4 bases and J 1 base, with 11 bases left between them. Germline V CDR1 and CDR2: SGHKS, YYEKEE (reference sequence). CDR3 region: CASSTSTGNTEAFF. The CDR3 DNA sequence: TGTGCCAGCAGCACATCGACTGGGAACACTGAAGCTTTCTTT.

CDR3 coding DNA: TGTGCCAGCAGCTTGACAGGGGCGAACACCGGGGAGCTGTTTTTT. Its translation: CASSLTGANTGELFF. The chain is built from TRBV5-4 and TRBJ2-2, with TRBD1 identical over 7 bases. Germline V gene lookup returns CDR1 SGHNT and CDR2 YYREEE (reference sequence). The CDR3 loop spans 15 amino acids. The ends lost 1 base at V and 0 bases at J; junction bases unmatched: 0.

J is TRBJ1-2 and V is TRBV7-9; D is perhaps TRBD1 (5 bases). V was shortened by 4 bases and J by 8 bases, with 32 bases between the two germline ends. CDR3 length: 19 residues. CDR1 and CDR2 from the germline V gene are SEHNR and FQNEAQ (reference sequence). The CDR3 loop reads CASSSIRSQEIPGSGGYTF. The CDR3 DNA sequence: TGTGCCAGCAGCTCCATTAGAAGTCAGGAGATCCCAGGGTCCGGCGGCTACACCTTC.

The rearrangement joins TRBV7-9 to TRBJ2-3, with 13 bases fitting TRBD2. The CDR3 is 16 amino acids. CDR1 and CDR2 from the germline V gene are SEHNR and FQNEAQ (reference sequence). V gave up 5 bases and J gave up 7 bases; unmatched junction bases: 9. The CDR3 here is CASSPRTSGSVYTQYF. As DNA, the CDR3 is TGTGCCAGCAGCCCACGGACTAGCGGGAGTGTGTATACGCAGTATTTT. Complete variable domain (other parts from reference TRBV7-9 and TRBJ2-3): DTGVSQNPRHKITKRGQNVTFRCDPISEHNRLYWYRQTLGQGPEFLTYFQNEAQLEKSRLLSDRFSAERPKGSFSTLEIQRTEQGDSAMYLCASSPRTSGSVYTQYFGPGTRLTVL.

The rearrangement uses TRBV28 and TRBJ2-3, with D possibly TRBD2 on 5 matching bases. The CDR3 spans 13 residues. Germline loops: CDR1 MDHEN, CDR2 SYDVKM. V lost 3 bases and J lost 4, with 8 bases in between. CDR3 DNA sequence: TGTGCCAGCAGTTTGAGGGCCCCAGATACGCAGTATTTT. It encodes CASSLRAPDTQYF. The whole variable domain, filled in from reference TRBV28 and TRBJ2-3, reads DVKVTQSSRYLVKRTGEKVFLECVQDMDHENMFWYRQDPGLGLRLIYFSYDVKMKEKGDIPEGYSVSREKKERFSLILESASTNQTSMYLCASSLRAPDTQYFGPGTRLTVL.

This rearrangement joins TRBV6-5 to TRBJ1-4; no clear D. The CDR3 is 15 residues long. V lost 5 bases and J lost 5, with 15 bases in between. In germline, CDR1 is MNHEY, CDR2 SVGAGI. The CDR3 nucleotides read TGTGCCAGCAGTCCCCGCCCGGGATTGAATGAAAAACTGTTTTTT. Residues: CASSPRPGLNEKLFF.

This chain links TRBV4-2 with TRBJ1-4, with 9 bases identical to TRBD1. Germline V lookup: CDR1 LGHNA, CDR2 YNFKEQ. Germline trimming cut 3 bases from V and 4 bases from J; bases unmatched to any gene: 21. The CDR3 covers 21 residues. The CDR3 loop is CASSHIRLYDTGTGSNEKLFF. CDR3 DNA sequence: TGTGCCAGCAGCCATATCCGGCTCTATGATACCGGGACAGGGAGTAATGAAAAACTGTTTTTT.

The J gene is TRBJ2-7, the V gene TRBV10-3; D is perhaps TRBD2 (5 bases). This CDR3 spans 14 amino acids. Germline CDR1 ENHRY, CDR2 SYGVKD. V was clipped by 2 bases and J by 3 bases, with 11 bases between them. CDR3 in DNA: TGTGCCATCAGTGAGGCCGGGATGAACTACGAGCAGTACTTC. The encoded protein is CAISEAGMNYEQYF.

CDR3 bases: TGTGCCAGCAGTTACGGTGGCGGGTACACTGAAGCTTTCTTT. This sequence encodes CASSYGGGYTEAFF. The rearrangement joins TRBV6-5 to TRBJ1-1; D is unresolved. The ends were cut back, 2 bases at V and 3 bases at J, with 10 bases in the middle. Germline values: CDR1 MNHEY, CDR2 SVGAGI. The length of the CDR3 is 14 residues.

The V call is TRBV19, the J call TRBJ1-2, with TRBD1 identical over 10 bases. The CDR3 extends over 15 amino acids. V dropped 5 bases and J dropped 4; count of bases not matched to a gene: 7. Germline V gives CDR1 LNHDA, CDR2 SQIVND (reference sequence). CDR3 amino acids: CASSPGGQGSYGYTF. CDR3 nucleotide sequence: TGTGCCAGTAGTCCCGGGGGACAGGGGTCCTATGGCTACACCTTC.

The V gene is TRBV6-5, the J gene TRBJ1-4, with TRBD1 identical over 8 bases. The CDR3 totals 12 residues. V lost 6 bases to trimming and J lost 8 bases; unmatched junction nucleotides: 2. Germline V gene lookup returns CDR1 MNHEY and CDR2 SVGAGI. This chain's CDR3 is CASSRDREKLFF. The CDR3 DNA reads as TGTGCCAGCAGCCGGGACAGGGAAAAACTGTTTTTT.